The sequence of this TCR beta chain was determined in a study of T cell changes during pregnancy in multiple sclerosis. TCRdb's copy holds only in-frame clones and misses some; the assay was immunoSEQ multiplex PCR. The sample consists of tens of thousands of clones, 91% of them appearing once. The CDR3 is 16 residues long. From germline, CDR1 is MGHRA and CDR2 YSYEKL. Trimming cost V 2 bases and J 6 bases; bases outside gene matches: 7. The chain uses TRBV4-1 and TRBJ2-3, with TRBD2 identical over 11 bases. The sequencing here drew on CD4+ T cells from peripheral blood mononuclear cells, taken in the second trimester of pregnancy. The receptor was isolated from a female donor in good health, enrolled as a control in a pregnancy study. In nucleotides, the CDR3 is TGCGCCAGCAGCCAAACGAGTAGCGGGGGGGCGGATACGCAGTATTTT. As protein: CASSQTSSGGADTQYF.